The 21 T cell receptor beta chains given below trace back to one sample, sequenced in a study of cytotoxic CD8 clonotypes in ibrutinib-treated CLL. Method: immunoSEQ multiplex PCR; TCRdb's copy keeps in-frame clones and lacks some. The data show approximately 100,000 clones, 50% to 65% seen once. This specimen consisted of PBMCs, obtained after 24 months of ibrutinib treatment. The receptors originated from a human donor with chronic lymphocytic leukemia.

The chain recombines TRBV6-6 with TRBJ2-7; D remains unclear. This CDR3 contains 13 residues. Trimming removed 7 bases from V and 2 bases from J, with 12 bases in between. CDR1 is MNHNY and CDR2 is SVGAGI in the germline V gene (reference sequence). The CDR3 spells CASTPGPTYEQYF. CDR3 sequence (DNA): TGTGCCAGCACCCCCGGGCCTACCTACGAGCAGTACTTC.

V gene TRBV2 combines with J gene TRBJ1-3; a weak D match, TRBD1 (6 bases). This CDR3 spans 15 amino acids. Trimming removed 3 bases from V and 4 bases from J, with 13 bases in between. CDR1 and CDR2 from the germline V gene are SNHLY and FYNNEI. CDR3 in amino acids: CASSDRTGTGNTIYF. CDR3 nucleotides: TGTGCCAGCAGTGATCGAACAGGGACGGGAAACACCATATATTTT.

This clone was counted between two and nine times. Other DNA sequences in the sample encode the same CDR3. J is TRBJ2-7 and V is TRBV20-1; D is ambiguous. The germline V gene has CDR1 DFQATT and CDR2 SNEGSKA (reference sequence). Trimming shortened V by 4 bases and J by 0 bases, and 4 bases separated the two germline ends. The CDR3 spans 11 residues. The CDR3 sequence is CSATSSYEQYF. The CDR3 coding sequence is TGCAGTGCTACTAGCTCCTACGAGCAGTACTTC.

The rearrangement joins TRBV7-2 to TRBJ1-5; D uncertain. Trimming stripped 3 bases from V and 0 bases from J, with 6 bases between. Germline V gives CDR1 SGHTA, CDR2 FQGNSA. This CDR3 region has 14 residues. In DNA, the CDR3 is TGTGCCAGCAGCTTGCAGGATAGCAATCAGCCCCAGCATTTT. Its translation: CASSLQDSNQPQHF.

This clone has just a few counts. The chain uses TRBV10-3 and TRBJ1-6, with D unresolved. Germline CDR1 and CDR2: ENHRY and SYGVKD. This CDR3 spans 13 amino acids. V was shortened by 4 bases and J by 10 bases, with 11 bases between the two germline ends. Here the CDR3 DNA reads TGTGCCATCAGTGGGGGAGATATCTCACCCCTCCACTTT. It encodes CAISGGDISPLHF.

The chain combines TRBV5-1 with TRBJ2-6; D perhaps matches TRBD1 (5 bases). V was clipped by 2 bases and J by 0 bases, with 9 bases between them. This CDR3 spans 16 amino acids. Germline V gene lookup returns CDR1 SGHRS and CDR2 YFSETQ. Here the CDR3 reads CASSFGAYSGANVLTF. CDR3 nucleotides: TGCGCCAGCAGCTTTGGGGCCTACTCTGGGGCCAACGTCCTGACTTTC.

The gene calls are TRBV25-1 and TRBJ1-2; no clear D. V lost 4 bases, J lost 0 bases, and 3 bases lay in between. The CDR3 spans 12 residues. CDR1 MGHDK and CDR2 SYGVNS come from the germline V gene. CDR3 loop: CASSGANYGYTF. DNA of the CDR3: TGTGCCAGCAGTGGGGCTAACTATGGCTACACCTTC.

The J gene is TRBJ2-3, the V gene TRBV29-1; 8 nucleotides align to TRBD1. Losses at the gene ends were 6 bases for V and 4 bases for J; bases not matched to a gene: 3. Germline-derived CDR1 and CDR2 are SQVTM and ANQGSEA. The CDR3 totals 12 residues. CDR3 sequence (DNA): TGCAGCGTCGGACAGGGCGCAGATACGCAGTATTTT. As protein: CSVGQGADTQYF.

This sequence joins TRBV4-1 and TRBJ1-2; TRBD1 matches 8 bases. CDR3 size: 15 residues. Looked up from germline, CDR1 is MGHRA and CDR2 is YSYEKL. V shed 4 bases and J 3 bases; nucleotides not matched to a gene: 7. The CDR3, as DNA: TGCGCCAGCAGCCCTCCGACAGGGGAGGACTATGGCTACACCTTC. Translation: CASSPPTGEDYGYTF.

J is TRBJ2-7 and V is TRBV4-3; D is perhaps TRBD2 (5 bases). Germline assignment: CDR1 LGHNA and CDR2 YSLEER. The CDR3 runs 15 residues. V was clipped by 1 base and J by 5 bases, with 15 bases between them. The CDR3: CASSQARAGPNEQYF. The CDR3, as DNA: TGCGCCAGCAGCCAAGCGCGGGCAGGACCTAACGAGCAGTACTTC.

The CDR3 DNA follows: TGTGCCAGCAGCAGATCCGGGACAGGGGCCTACGAGCAGTACTTC. It is translated as CASSRSGTGAYEQYF. The rearrangement joins TRBV5-6 to TRBJ2-7; 10 positions match TRBD1. After removal of 4 bases from V and 2 bases from J, the junction contained 6 bases not matched to a gene. The CDR3 is 15 amino acids. Germline-derived CDR1 and CDR2 are SGHDT and YYEEEE.

This chain connects TRBV19 to TRBJ2-7; weak D call: TRBD2 (5 bases). This CDR3 region has 16 residues. Trimming cost V 6 bases and J 0 bases, with 18 bases left between them. Germline-derived CDR1 and CDR2 are LNHDA and SQIVND (reference sequence). DNA for the CDR3: TGTGCCAGTAGCCCGGCCGGACTTCTCTCCTCCTACGAGCAGTACTTC. Protein: CASSPAGLLSSYEQYF. The full variable domain, completed using reference TRBV19 and TRBJ2-7, is DGGITQSPKYLFRKEGQNVTLSCEQNLNHDAMYWYRQDPGQGLRLIYYSQIVNDFQKGDIAEGYSVSREKKESFPLTVTSAQKNPTAFYLCASSPAGLLSSYEQYFGPGTRLTVT.

The chain recombines TRBV10-3 with TRBJ2-1, with TRBD2 identical over 9 bases. The CDR3 contains 14 residues. Germline assignment: CDR1 ENHRY and CDR2 SYGVKD. J gave up 9 bases and V 2 bases, and 5 bases lay outside the gene matches. CDR3 sequence: CAISETSGSLEQFF. Written as DNA, the CDR3 is TGTGCCATCAGTGAGACTAGCGGGTCCCTTGAGCAGTTCTTC.

V is TRBV9 and J is TRBJ1-2; 7 bases line up with TRBD1. The trim removed 5 bases at V and 6 bases at J, leaving 7 bases unmatched. Germline V lookup: CDR1 SGDLS, CDR2 YYNGEE. The CDR3 runs to 13 residues. This chain's CDR3 is CASSEGGLDGYTF. The DNA of the CDR3 is TGTGCCAGCAGTGAAGGGGGCTTAGATGGCTACACCTTC.

The chain is built from TRBV5-4 and TRBJ2-3; 11 positions match TRBD2. Trimming at V came to 4 bases and at J to 4 bases, leaving 5 bases not matched to a gene. Germline V lookup: CDR1 SGHNT, CDR2 YYREEE (reference sequence). The CDR3 totals 15 residues. The DNA for the CDR3 is TGTGCCAGCAGCCCTAGCGGGGGGCGGCCAGATACGCAGTATTTT. Protein sequence: CASSPSGGRPDTQYF.

Regarding this clone: Other DNA sequences in this specimen translate into the identical CDR3. V usage is TRBV5-1 and J usage is TRBJ1-1, with D hard to call. V was shortened by 4 bases and J by 0 bases, with 10 bases between the two germline ends. From germline, CDR1 is SGHRS and CDR2 YFSETQ. This CDR3 has 14 residues. CDR3 coding DNA: TGCGCCAGCAGCCTTGGCGGGGTGAACACTGAAGCTTTCTTT. This codes for CASSLGGVNTEAFF.

The J gene is TRBJ1-5, the V gene TRBV25-1, with TRBD1 matching over 7 bases. The ends lost 8 bases at V and 1 base at J; junction bases unmatched: 11. From germline, CDR1 is MGHDK and CDR2 SYGVNS. The length of the CDR3 is 16 residues. CDR3 amino acids: CASLALTGCSNQPQHF. The CDR3 nucleotides are TGTGCCAGCCTTGCCCTGACAGGGTGCAGCAATCAGCCCCAGCATTTT.

This clone was detected only a few times. This chain joins TRBV7-9 and TRBJ2-5; 8 nucleotides line up with TRBD1. Germline V gene data show CDR1 as SEHNR and CDR2 as FQNEAQ (reference sequence). The ends lost 5 bases at V and 2 bases at J; junction bases unmatched: 7. The CDR3 has 15 residues. For the CDR3, the DNA is TGTGCCAGCAGCCCAAGCCGGACAGGGCAAGAGACCCAGTACTTC. This encodes CASSPSRTGQETQYF.

This chain joins TRBV19 and TRBJ2-5; 13 bases line up with TRBD2. The CDR3 runs 14 residues. The trim removed 6 bases at V and 4 bases at J, leaving 2 bases unmatched. Germline V gene lookup returns CDR1 LNHDA and CDR2 SQIVND (reference sequence). The CDR3 protein is CASRTSGGGETQYF. The CDR3, as DNA: TGTGCCAGTAGAACTAGCGGGGGGGGAGAGACCCAGTACTTC. Full variable domain (missing parts from reference TRBV19 and TRBJ2-5): DGGITQSPKYLFRKEGQNVTLSCEQNLNHDAMYWYRQDPGQGLRLIYYSQIVNDFQKGDIAEGYSVSREKKESFPLTVTSAQKNPTAFYLCASRTSGGGETQYFGPGTRLLVL.

The chain couples TRBV2 to TRBJ1-2; 7 bases agree with TRBD1. CDR3 length equals 12 residues. Trimming at V came to 10 bases and at J to 7 bases, leaving 9 bases not matched to a gene. CDR1 and CDR2 (germline): SNHLY, FYNNEI. In DNA form, the CDR3 reads TGTGCCACCTTTGACAGGGAAGGTGGCTACACCTTC. Encoded protein: CATFDREGGYTF.

V is TRBV28 and J is TRBJ2-5, with a weak D call TRBD2 (6 bases). The CDR3 has 13 amino acids. V lost 4 bases and J lost 1, with 7 bases in between. CDR1 MDHEN and CDR2 SYDVKM come from the germline V gene. CDR3 protein: CASSWGVQETQYF. The CDR3 DNA follows: TGTGCCAGCAGTTGGGGGGTCCAAGAGACCCAGTACTTC.